This T cell receptor beta chain stems from a study of cytomegalovirus exposure and HLA in healthy donors. The PCR employed 60 Vbeta primers together with 13 Jbeta primers. Sequenced by immunoSEQ multiplex PCR; TCRdb stores in-frame clones only, minus some. Of fewer than 250,000 clones listed, 82% were seen once; the top ten hold roughly 5.5%. With regard to this clone: Its antigen is not identified.

Study conclusions and caveats: TCR beta V- and J-gene trimming was later associated with a missense DCLRE1C variant.

CDR3 size: 13 residues. Germline V gene sequence: CDR1 LNHDA, CDR2 SQIVND (reference sequence). Trimming at V came to 10 bases and at J to 2 bases, leaving 4 bases not matched to a gene. Sequencing was carried out using PBMCs. This TCR derives from a man aged 35-49 years in good health and CMV-seropositive. The chain links TRBV19 to TRBJ2-7, with 11 bases aligning to TRBD1. CDR3 nucleotide sequence: TGTGCCACCGGGACAGGGGGAACCTACGAGCAGTACTTC. Protein product: CATGTGGTYEQYF.